This TCR beta chain was recovered during a study of T cells in Graves' hyperthyroidism and ophthalmopathy. Study background: The authors collected peripheral blood at initial diagnosis, before any treatment. Study-wide results and limits: Clonotypes that were expanded in thyroid above 0.001 mostly appeared in blood too. In the analysis, a 13 V-J model separated ophthalmopathy from stable hyperthyroidism. Progression to ophthalmopathy was predicted a median of 6.5 months early.

There were TCR beta CDR3 regions amplified from RNA transcripts. HTBI primers were used for first-round RT-PCR of the TCR CDR3. In TCRdb, the multiplex PCR reads were re-called with MiXCR into one record per CDR3 protein. The sample lists 350,000 or so distinct CDR3 sequences, 15% to 20% occurring once. This clonotype was recorded at least ten times. Its target is unknown. The germline V gene has CDR1 SGHAT and CDR2 FQNNGV. Between the trimmed V and J ends, which lost 4 bases and 8 bases, there was a span of 11 bases. This CDR3 has 12 amino acids. The V gene is TRBV11-2, the J gene TRBJ1-1; D not certain. Sequenced input: blood. The sequence came from a woman in her thirties or forties with Graves' ophthalmopathy. CDR3 nucleotide sequence: TGTGCCAGCAGCTCGGGCGGGGAGGAAGCTTTCTTT. It yields the protein CASSSGGEEAFF.